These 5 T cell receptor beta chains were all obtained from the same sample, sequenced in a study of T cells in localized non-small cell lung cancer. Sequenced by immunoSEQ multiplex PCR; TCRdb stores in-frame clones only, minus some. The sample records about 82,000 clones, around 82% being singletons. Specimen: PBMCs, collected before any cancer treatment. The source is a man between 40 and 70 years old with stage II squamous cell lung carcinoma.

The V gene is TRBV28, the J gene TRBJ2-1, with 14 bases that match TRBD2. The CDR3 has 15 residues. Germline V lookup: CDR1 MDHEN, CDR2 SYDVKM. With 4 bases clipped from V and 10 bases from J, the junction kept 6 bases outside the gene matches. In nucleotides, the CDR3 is TGTGCCAGCAGTTCAGGGACTAGCGGGGGCGGAGAGCAGTTCTTC. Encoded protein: CASSSGTSGGGEQFF.

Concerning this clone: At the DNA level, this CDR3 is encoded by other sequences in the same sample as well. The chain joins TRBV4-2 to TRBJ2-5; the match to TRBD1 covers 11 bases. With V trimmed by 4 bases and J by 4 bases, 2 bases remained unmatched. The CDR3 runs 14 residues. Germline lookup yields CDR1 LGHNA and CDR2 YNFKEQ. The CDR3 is CASSPGQGAETQYF. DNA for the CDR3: TGTGCCAGCAGCCCTGGACAGGGGGCAGAGACCCAGTACTTC.

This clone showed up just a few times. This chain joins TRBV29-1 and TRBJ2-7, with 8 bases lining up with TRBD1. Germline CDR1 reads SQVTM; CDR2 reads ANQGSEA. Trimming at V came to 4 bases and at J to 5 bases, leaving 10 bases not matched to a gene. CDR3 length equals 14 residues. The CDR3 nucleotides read TGCAGCGTTGTGGGTTGGACAGGGTCCAACGAGCAGTACTTC. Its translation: CSVVGWTGSNEQYF.

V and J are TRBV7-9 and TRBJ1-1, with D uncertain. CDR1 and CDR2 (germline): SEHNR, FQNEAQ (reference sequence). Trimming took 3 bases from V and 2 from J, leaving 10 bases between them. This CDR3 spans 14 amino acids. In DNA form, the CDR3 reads TGTGCCAGCAGCTTCCCGGGCCAAAACACTGAAGCTTTCTTT. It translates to CASSFPGQNTEAFF.

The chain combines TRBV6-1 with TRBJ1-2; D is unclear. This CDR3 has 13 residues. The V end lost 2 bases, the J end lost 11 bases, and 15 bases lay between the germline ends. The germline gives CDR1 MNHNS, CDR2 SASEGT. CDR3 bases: TGTGCCAGCAGTGAAATTCCGTCAGGTGTGTACACCTTC. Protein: CASSEIPSGVYTF.